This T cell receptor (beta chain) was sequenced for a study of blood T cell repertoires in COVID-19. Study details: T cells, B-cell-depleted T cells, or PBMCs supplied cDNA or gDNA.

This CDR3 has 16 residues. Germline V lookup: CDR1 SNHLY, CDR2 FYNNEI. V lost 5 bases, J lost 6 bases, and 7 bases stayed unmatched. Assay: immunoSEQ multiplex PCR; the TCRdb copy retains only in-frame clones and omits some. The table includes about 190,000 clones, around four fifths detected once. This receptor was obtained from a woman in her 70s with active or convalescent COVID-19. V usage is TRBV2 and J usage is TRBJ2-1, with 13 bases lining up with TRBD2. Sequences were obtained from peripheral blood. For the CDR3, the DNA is TGTGCCAGCAGTCCACTAGCGGGAGGGTTTGGCAATGAGCAGTTCTTC. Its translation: CASSPLAGGFGNEQFF.